The 32 T cell receptor beta chains given below trace back to one sample, sequenced in a study of T cell clonality in common variable immunodeficiency. Points from the study as a whole: Reportedly, TCR beta sequences from common variable immunodeficiency showed fewer deletions and N-nucleotide insertions.

Sequenced by immunoSEQ multiplex PCR; TCRdb stores in-frame clones only, minus some. This repertoire holds approximately 26,000 clones, and none appear only once. No antigen has been identified for these receptors. Sequencing was done on a sample of peripheral blood mononuclear cells. These receptors all come from a human donor with common variable immunodeficiency.

This clone appeared many times. The CDR3 protein is CAGDRVNYGYTF. The sequenced CDR3 bases are TGTGCCGGCGACAGGGTAAACTATGGC. The chain combines TRBV6-4 with TRBJ1-2; the match to TRBD1 covers 7 bases. Read coverage stops 3 residues before the CDR3 terminus; the germline J gene supplies the remainder. From germline, CDR1 is MRHNA and CDR2 SNTAGT. Losses at the gene ends were 11 bases for V and 2 bases for J; bases not matched to a gene: 5. The CDR3 is made up of 12 amino acids.

This clone occurred a few times. The CDR3 is cut off 3 residues early in the read; its end comes from the germline J gene. The chain has TRBV7-9 and TRBJ1-1; 7 nucleotides match TRBD1. The junction had 3 bases not matched to a gene; V was cut back by 4 bases and J by 1 base. CDR1 is SEHNR and CDR2 is FQNEAQ in the germline V gene (reference sequence). The CDR3 length is 14 residues. The CDR3 loop reads CASSSTGWNTEAFF. Incomplete CDR3 DNA: TGTGCCAGCAGCTCGACAGGGTGGAACACTGAA.

In its sample, this clone was seen a few times. The junction departs from germline at one end; a sequencing error may be responsible. The CDR3 is cut off 3 residues early in the read; its end comes from the germline J gene. The genes are TRBV7-9 and TRBJ1-1; 12 bases match TRBD1. The CDR3 contains 14 residues. CDR1 and CDR2 (germline): SEHNR, FQNEAQ (reference sequence). CDR3 in amino acids: CAGSSGQGATEAFF. CDR3 bases read: TGTGCCGGCAGCTCGGGACAGGGGGCGACTGAA.

For this clone: A read error may account for a junction end that differs from germline. The missing CDR3 end, 3 residues past where the read stops, is filled in from the germline J gene. This chain joins TRBV7-7 and TRBJ2-2; 9 bases align to TRBD1. Germline V CDR1 and CDR2: SSHAT, FNYEAQ (reference sequence). This CDR3 is 15 amino acids long. The part of the CDR3 DNA that was read is TGTGCTAGCAGCTTGGAGACAGGGGGGATCGGGGAG. Translation gives CASSLETGGIGE. The full CDR3 sequence reads CASSLETGGIGELFF. Full variable domain (remainder filled in from reference TRBV7-7 and TRBJ2-2): GAGVSQSPRYKVTKRGQDVTLRCDPISSHATLYWYQQALGQGPEFLTYFNYEAQPDKSGLPSDRFSAERPEGSISTLTIQRTEQRDSAMYRCASSLETGGIGELFFGEGSRLTVL.

This clone has ten or more counts. A read error may account for a junction end that differs from germline. The CDR3 extends 3 residues past the end of the read, so its final part is completed from the germline J gene. The chain couples TRBV20-1 to TRBJ2-1; D is unresolved. The CDR3 totals 14 residues. The germline gives CDR1 DFQATT, CDR2 SNEGSKA (reference sequence). The CDR3 region is CSARGLSSYNEQFF. The sequenced CDR3 bases are TGCAGTGCCAGAGGTCTCAGCTCCTACAATGAG.

This clone was seen many times. CDR3 bases read: TGTGCCAGCTCACCCCAACAGGGGAGGAACACTGAA. Translation gives CASSPQQGRNTE. The full CDR3 is CASSPQQGRNTEAFF. This sequence joins TRBV18 and TRBJ1-1, with 7 nucleotides matching TRBD1. Read sequence stops 3 residues before the CDR3 end, and the germline J gene provides the missing end. V gave up 3 bases and J gave up 1 base; unmatched junction bases: 5. Germline V gene sequence: CDR1 KGHSH, CDR2 LQKENI. The CDR3 totals 15 residues.

At least ten counts were recorded for this clone. The read gets to within 3 residues of the CDR3 end, and the germline J gene fills in the rest. The genes are TRBV5-1 and TRBJ2-3, with TRBD2 matching 10 bases. There are 16 residues in the CDR3. Germline V lookup: CDR1 SGHRS, CDR2 YFSETQ. V dropped 0 bases and J dropped 7; count of bases not matched to a gene: 8. The covered CDR3 bases are TGCGCCAGCAGCTTGGATCCCCCTAGCGGGGGTCATACG. This sequence encodes CASSLDPPSGGHT. The CDR3 as a whole reads CASSLDPPSGGHTQYF. The full variable domain, its missing parts supplied by reference TRBV5-1 and TRBJ2-3, is KAGVTQTPRYLIKTRGQQVTLSCSPISGHRSVSWYQQTPGQGLQFLFEYFSETQRNKGNFPGRFSGRQFSNSRSEMNVSTLELGDSALYLCASSLDPPSGGHTQYFGPGTRLTVL.

This clone was recorded a few times. Coverage ceases 3 residues before the CDR3 finishes, and the germline J gene fills in the end. The gene calls are TRBV2 and TRBJ2-5, with D possibly TRBD1 on 6 matching bases. Germline CDR1 SNHLY, CDR2 FYNNEI. The CDR3 loop spans 14 amino acids. Trimming left V 8 bases short and J 4 bases short, with 17 bases between. CDR3 bases read: TGTGCCAGCTTCTTAGGGGGTCGTCGAGAGACC. This codes for CASFLGGRRET. The CDR3, in full, reads CASFLGGRRETQYF.

There are many counts of this clone. The read halts 3 residues ahead of the CDR3 end, with the missing end drawn from the germline J gene. J is TRBJ2-1 and V is TRBV7-3; 7 bases fit TRBD1. V was pared by 5 bases and J by 5 bases, with 18 bases of the junction left unmatched. CDR1 and CDR2 (germline): SGHTA, FQGTGA. This CDR3 region has 18 residues. CDR3 DNA, as far as it was read: TGTGCCAGCAGCAGAGGACAGAGACACTTAAGGGGGCACAATGAG. Protein: CASSRGQRHLRGHNE. In full, the CDR3 is CASSRGQRHLRGHNEQFF.

The table lists this clone with many counts. The read terminates 3 residues ahead of where the CDR3 ends, so the germline J gene completes it. This rearrangement joins TRBV20-1 to TRBJ2-3; weak D call: TRBD1 (6 bases). The CDR3 is 12 amino acids. Trimming removed 3 bases at V and 4 bases at J, with 8 bases between. Per the germline V gene, CDR1 is DFQATT and CDR2 is SNEGSKA (reference sequence). CDR3 DNA, as far as it was read: TGCAGTGCTAGGGACAGCGCAGATACG. Protein: CSARDSADT. The full CDR3 protein is CSARDSADTQYF.

This clone was counted between two and nine times. The CDR3 reads CASSIMGQGDEQYF. The sequenced part of the CDR3 DNA is TGTGCCAGTAGTATCATGGGACAGGGCGACGAG. The V gene is TRBV19, the J gene TRBJ2-7, with 9 bases fitting TRBD1. Sequencing ends 3 residues short of the CDR3 end; the germline J gene provides the rest. There are 14 residues in the CDR3. V trimming: 3 bases; J trimming: 5 bases; junction bases outside the gene matches: 5. Germline CDR1 reads LNHDA; CDR2 reads SQIVND (reference sequence). Supplemented by reference TRBV19 and TRBJ2-7, the full variable domain reads DGGITQSPKYLFRKEGQNVTLSCEQNLNHDAMYWYRQDPGQGLRLIYYSQIVNDFQKGDIAEGYSVSREKKESFPLTVTSAQKNPTAFYLCASSIMGQGDEQYFGPGTRLTVT.

In its sample, this clone was seen many times. The read stops 3 residues short of the end of the CDR3; the missing end is completed from the germline J gene. The chain combines TRBV18 with TRBJ1-2; D unclear. The CDR3 consists of 13 residues. V shed 2 bases and J shed 3 bases, with 7 bases lying between them. Germline CDR1 is KGHSH and CDR2 is LQKENI. The CDR3 protein is CASSPYRDYGYTF. Partial CDR3 DNA: TGTGCCAGCTCACCATACCGGGACTATGGC.

This clone appeared many times. The sequenced fragment ends 3 residues before the CDR3 boundary, so the rest is inferred from the germline J gene. This chain links TRBV2 with TRBJ2-2, with 7 bases lining up with TRBD1. Germline CDR1 is SNHLY and CDR2 is FYNNEI. The ends lost 6 bases at V and 5 bases at J; junction bases unmatched: 9. The length of the CDR3 is 15 residues. CDR3 DNA, as far as it was read: TGTGCCAGCAGCGAACAGGGGTTCAGTACCGGGGAG. Its protein product is CASSEQGFSTGE. The entire CDR3 protein reads CASSEQGFSTGELFF.

At least ten counts were recorded for this clone. The read is 3 residues too short to cover the CDR3 end, so that end is filled in from the germline J gene. The V and J genes are TRBV28 and TRBJ2-1, with 8 bases fitting TRBD1. Trimming took 4 bases from V and 4 from J; bases not matched to a gene: 9. This CDR3 is built from 16 residues. The germline V gene encodes CDR1 MDHEN and CDR2 SYDVKM. CDR3 residues: CASSSQTGARYNEQFF. CDR3 DNA, as far as it was read: TGTGCCAGCAGTTCCCAGACAGGGGCTAGGTACAATGAG.

This clone was counted ten times or more. From the germline J gene comes the end of the CDR3, since the read stops 3 residues before it. V is TRBV5-1 and J is TRBJ1-4; 10 nucleotides agree with TRBD1. This CDR3 contains 16 residues. The V segment lost 5 bases and the J segment 7 bases; nucleotides outside the gene matches: 11. Germline CDR1 reads SGHRS; CDR2 reads YFSETQ. CDR3 amino acids: CASSSGPGQGSEKLFF. The part of the CDR3 DNA that was read is TGCGCCAGCAGTTCCGGTCCGGGACAGGGGTCTGAAAAA.

This clone was observed at least ten times. The read terminates 3 residues ahead of where the CDR3 ends, so the germline J gene completes it. The rearrangement links TRBV20-1 to TRBJ2-7; 9 nucleotides align to TRBD2. The V and J ends lost 2 bases and 3 bases, in that order; junction bases with no gene match: 2. This CDR3 region has 13 residues. Germline values: CDR1 DFQATT, CDR2 SNEGSKA (reference sequence). The CDR3 DNA, read in part, is TGCAGTGCTAGACTAGCGGGGTACTACGAG. Translation gives CSARLAGYYE. The full CDR3 protein reads CSARLAGYYEQYF.

Of note for this clone: The read terminates 3 residues before the CDR3 end, so the remaining end is supplied by the germline J gene. This chain uses TRBV6-2 or TRBV6-3 with TRBJ1-3; 8 positions agree with TRBD1. Germline assignment: CDR1 MNHEY and CDR2 SVGEGT. V trimming: 3 bases; J trimming: 4 bases; junction bases outside the gene matches: 5. There are 15 residues in the CDR3. CDR3 DNA, as far as it was read: TGTGCCAGCAGTTATTCCGGGACAGGCGGAAACACC. It is translated as CASSYSGTGGNT. The full CDR3 reads CASSYSGTGGNTIYF.

By sample fraction, this clone is medium-sized. The CDR3 is CASSLAQGRNEKLFF. The sequenced CDR3 bases are TGCGCCAGCAGCTTGGCACAGGGTCGGAATGAAAAA. The chain joins TRBV5-1 to TRBJ1-4, with D possibly matching TRBD1 (6 bases). The read ends 3 residues before the CDR3 terminus; that terminus is restored from the germline J gene. The CDR3 loop spans 15 amino acids. Trimming took off 0 bases at V and 5 bases at J, with 11 bases between the two ends. Germline CDR1 SGHRS, CDR2 YFSETQ.

This clone was counted between two and nine times. CDR3 bases read: TGTGCCAGCAGCATCTCCGGGACAGGGATCTACGAG. Translating gives CASSISGTGIYE. The CDR3, in full, reads CASSISGTGIYEQYF. The genes are TRBV7-9 and TRBJ2-7; 9 positions agree with TRBD1. The read ends 3 residues early relative to the CDR3; the germline J gene fills the gap. V trimming: 5 bases; J trimming: 3 bases; junction bases outside the gene matches: 8. The CDR3 is made up of 15 amino acids. CDR1 and CDR2 from the germline V gene are SEHNR and FQNEAQ (reference sequence).

A few counts support this clone. The read gets to within 3 residues of the CDR3 end, and the germline J gene fills in the rest. This rearrangement joins TRBV2 to TRBJ1-4, with a tentative D call TRBD1 (6 bases). CDR1 SNHLY and CDR2 FYNNEI come from the germline V gene. Trimming took 6 bases from V and 7 from J, leaving 15 bases between them. This CDR3 comprises 14 residues. The sequenced part of the CDR3 DNA is TGTGCCAGCAGCCTGACAGGAGGTGGTGAAAAA. It is translated as CASSLTGGGEK. Given in full, the CDR3 is CASSLTGGGEKLFF.

This clone turned up a few times. The read ends 3 residues early relative to the CDR3; the germline J gene fills the gap. V and J are TRBV10-2 and TRBJ2-7; D is possibly TRBD1 (6 bases). CDR3 length: 13 amino acids. V dropped 5 bases and J dropped 4 bases, with 12 bases sitting between them. In germline, CDR1 is WSHSY, CDR2 SAAADI. CDR3 DNA (partial): TGCGCCAGCAGTTCTCTCCAGGGGTACGAG. Protein product: CASSSLQGYE. In full, the CDR3 reads CASSSLQGYEQYF.

Remarks on this clone: The read ends 3 residues before the CDR3 terminus; that terminus is restored from the germline J gene. This chain connects TRBV7-9 to TRBJ1-3, with D possibly being TRBD1 (5 bases). Trimming cost V 4 bases and J 0 bases, with 10 bases left between them. The CDR3 runs 15 residues. The germline CDR1 and CDR2 sequences are SEHNR and FQNEAQ (reference sequence). The part of the CDR3 DNA that was read is TGTGCCAGCAGCTCACAGGCGTTCTCTGGAAACACC. Residues: CASSSQAFSGNT. The entire CDR3 reads CASSSQAFSGNTIYF.

This clone has at least ten counts. The CDR3 end falls 3 residues outside the read, so it is completed with the germline J gene. Other DNA sequences within the sample encode an identical CDR3. V gene TRBV14 combines with J gene TRBJ1-2, with 7 bases lining up with TRBD1. The germline gives CDR1 SGHDN, CDR2 FVKESK. This CDR3 is 13 amino acids long. Trimming removed 4 bases from V and 5 bases from J; junction bases left unmatched: 4. The CDR3 sequence is CASSPGQRYGYTF. The DNA read from the CDR3 is TGTGCCAGCAGCCCGGGACAGCGTTATGGC.

This clone is termed medium-sized. The sequenced fragment ends 3 residues before the CDR3 boundary, so the rest is inferred from the germline J gene. The chain combines TRBV18 with TRBJ1-1; 8 bases are a match to TRBD1. CDR1 and CDR2 from the germline V gene are KGHSH and LQKENI. Trimming took 0 bases from V and 5 from J; bases not matched to a gene: 5. The CDR3 length is 15 residues. The CDR3 region is CASSPPGQATTEAFF. The CDR3 DNA, read in part, is TGTGCCAGCTCACCACCGGGACAGGCCACGACTGAA.

A remark on this clone: The read finishes 3 residues shy of the CDR3 end, and the germline J gene is used to complete it. The chain has TRBV6-2 or TRBV6-3 and TRBJ1-1; D perhaps matches TRBD1 (6 bases). Trimming took off 0 bases at V and 2 bases at J, with 10 bases between the two ends. The CDR3 is 15 amino acids. Per the germline V gene, CDR1 is MNHEY and CDR2 is SVGEGT. The CDR3 sequence: CASSYSGASNTEAFF. The covered CDR3 bases are TGTGCCAGCAGTTACTCGGGGGCATCAAACACTGAA.

This clone showed up just a few times. Read coverage stops 3 residues before the CDR3 terminus; the germline J gene supplies the remainder. The rearrangement links TRBV19 to TRBJ2-7; D is perhaps TRBD2 (6 bases). The CDR3 totals 14 residues. Trimming stripped 3 bases from V and 1 base from J, with 10 bases between. Germline V gene sequence: CDR1 LNHDA, CDR2 SQIVND (reference sequence). The CDR3 reads CASSMGLSSYEQYF. The CDR3 bases that were read are TGTGCCAGTAGTATGGGACTCTCTTCCTACGAG.

This clone showed up just a few times. With the read ending 3 residues before the CDR3 end, the germline J gene is used to fill in that end. V is TRBV19 and J is TRBJ1-5; D is uncertain. The V end was cut by 5 bases, the J end by 5 bases, with 10 bases between. This CDR3 is 13 amino acids long. Germline-derived CDR1 and CDR2 are LNHDA and SQIVND (reference sequence). The covered CDR3 bases are TGTGCCAGTAGTGAGGTTAGGGATCAGCCC. Protein sequence: CASSEVRDQP. The whole CDR3 is CASSEVRDQPQHF.

Details on this clone: Coverage ceases 3 residues before the CDR3 finishes, and the germline J gene fills in the end. The chain links TRBV19 to TRBJ1-5; TRBD1 aligns across 7 bases. This CDR3 comprises 17 residues. Germline V gene sequence: CDR1 LNHDA, CDR2 SQIVND (reference sequence). With 2 bases clipped from V and 0 bases from J, the junction kept 7 bases outside the gene matches. CDR3 DNA, as far as it was read: TGTGCCAGTAGTATAACCCCGACAGGGTATAGCAATCAGCCC. Translated, it gives CASSITPTGYSNQP. In full, the CDR3 is CASSITPTGYSNQPQHF.

This clone was counted only a few times. Read data end 3 residues before the CDR3 end; the end is taken from the germline J gene. The rearrangement links TRBV7-6 to TRBJ2-1; TRBD1 matches at 8 bases. With 5 bases clipped from V and 8 bases from J, the junction kept 8 bases outside the gene matches. CDR3 length equals 14 residues. Germline V gene sequence: CDR1 SGHVS, CDR2 FNYEAQ. The covered CDR3 bases are TGTGCCAGCAGCCGGGACAGGTCAACCCATGAG. It yields the protein CASSRDRSTHE. The whole CDR3 reads CASSRDRSTHEQFF.

This clone has at least ten counts. The CDR3 end is not reached by the read, which stops 3 residues before it; the germline J gene fills it in. The chain is built from TRBV7-3 and TRBJ2-2; 7 bases agree with TRBD1. The V segment lost 5 bases and the J segment 4 bases; nucleotides outside the gene matches: 7. The CDR3 totals 15 residues. Per the germline V gene, CDR1 is SGHTA and CDR2 is FQGTGA. The CDR3: CASSLDRAGTGELFF. The sequenced CDR3 bases are TGTGCCAGCAGCCTCGACAGGGCGGGCACCGGGGAG. The full variable domain, in which reference TRBV7-3 and TRBJ2-2 provide the parts outside the CDR3, is GAGVSQTPSNKVTEKGKYVELRCDPISGHTALYWYRQSLGQGPEFLIYFQGTGAADDSGLPNDRFFAVRPEGSVSTLKIQRTERGDSAVYLCASSLDRAGTGELFFGEGSRLTVL.

About this clone: Read data end 3 residues before the CDR3 end; the end is taken from the germline J gene. The chain recombines TRBV2 with TRBJ2-3; maybe TRBD1 (6 bases). Trimming stripped 6 bases from V and 5 bases from J, with 15 bases between. The CDR3 runs 14 residues. From germline, CDR1 is SNHLY and CDR2 FYNNEI. The CDR3 sequence is CASSDPRGGDTQYF. The CDR3 DNA, read in part, is TGTGCCAGCAGCGACCCTAGAGGGGGAGATACG.

On this clone itself: The missing CDR3 end, 3 residues past where the read stops, is filled in from the germline J gene. This chain joins TRBV20-1 and TRBJ2-7, with 7 bases lining up with TRBD2. Germline-derived CDR1 and CDR2 are DFQATT and SNEGSKA (reference sequence). This CDR3 has 15 amino acids. Germline trimming cut 5 bases from V and 3 bases from J; bases unmatched to any gene: 13. The CDR3: CSARRGSGAFYEQYF. The sequenced CDR3 bases are TGCAGTGCTCGGCGGGGGAGCGGGGCTTTCTACGAG.